This T cell receptor (beta chain) was profiled in a study of T-cell reconstitution after alpha-beta-depleted transplantation in children. This CDR3 has 17 amino acids. V gave up 4 bases and J gave up 4 bases, with 20 bases separating them. Germline lookup yields CDR1 SGHRS and CDR2 YFSETQ. This clonotype was observed a handful of times. Construction of the TCRbeta library involved unique molecular identifiers. MiXCR, run by TCRdb on the PCR reads, gives a single entry per CDR3 protein. Of 200,000 to 300,000 distinct CDR3 sequences listed, around 12% are singletons. The material sequenced was PBMCs from the stem cell graft donor, taken from the stem cell graft. This receptor was taken from a human donor who donated a stem cell graft to a child with acute lymphoblastic leukemia. V gene TRBV5-1 combines with J gene TRBJ2-2; D could derive from TRBD1 or TRBD2 (6 bases each). The CDR3 here is CASSLGGGQPSTGELFF. CDR3 sequence (DNA): TGCGCCAGCAGCCTGGGGGGCGGACAGCCATCCACCGGGGAGCTGTTTTTT.